This TCR beta chain was sequenced for a study of lymphopenia after photon versus proton radiotherapy. Overall study findings and caveats: Relative stability marked proton patients; photon patients lost diversity and naive cells.

On this clone itself: What it binds is not known.

The V and J ends lost 3 bases and 5 bases, in that order; junction bases with no gene match: 6. The CDR3 loop spans 14 amino acids. The germline gives CDR1 MNHEY, CDR2 SMNVEV (reference sequence). Profiled with immunoSEQ multiplex PCR; TCRdb holds only in-frame clones, not every one. Among 42,000 or so clones listed, approximately 82% were seen once. The source is a woman between 70 and 85 years old with pancreatic cancer. The chain employs TRBV27 and TRBJ1-2; 7 nucleotides match TRBD1. Here the sequenced sample was peripheral blood, taken from a patient treated with proton-based radiotherapy. CDR3 sequence reads: CASSLTGFSYGYTF. In DNA form, the CDR3 reads TGTGCCAGCAGTTTGACAGGGTTTTCGTATGGCTACACCTTC.